A single sample gave rise to the 23 T cell receptor beta chains below, sequenced in a study of T cells in Graves' hyperthyroidism and ophthalmopathy. Researchers amplified the TCR beta CDR3 regions from RNA transcripts. When the TCR CDR3 underwent first-round RT-PCR, the HTBI primer set was used. TCRdb reprocessed the multiplex PCR reads with MiXCR, giving one entry per CDR3 protein. The sample holds hundreds of thousands of distinct CDR3 sequences, 12% to 15% seen once. Sequenced: blood. These receptors were obtained from a woman younger than 30 with Graves' hyperthyroidism.

Many counts were recorded for this clonotype. The chain employs TRBV28 and TRBJ1-3; 8 nucleotides agree with TRBD1. CDR1 is MDHEN, CDR2 SYDVKM, per germline. The CDR3 contains 15 residues. The V gene end was trimmed by 2 bases and the J gene end by 0 bases; junction bases not matched to a gene: 0. CDR3 loop: CASSLTGGSGNTIYF. Here the CDR3 DNA reads TGTGCCAGCAGTTTAACAGGGGGCTCTGGAAACACCATATATTTT.

This clonotype was seen a handful of times. V usage is TRBV27 and J usage is TRBJ2-3; D gene unclear. The CDR3 is made up of 15 amino acids. Trimming stripped 7 bases from V and 2 bases from J, with 16 bases between. Germline CDR1 reads MNHEY; CDR2 reads SMNVEV (reference sequence). The CDR3 is CASMLGAIDTDTQYF. The CDR3 bases are TGTGCCAGCATGCTTGGTGCGATAGACACAGATACGCAGTATTTT.

This clonotype has at least ten counts. V and J are TRBV3-1 and TRBJ1-4; D is unclear. CDR1 is LGHDT, CDR2 YNNKEL, per germline (reference sequence). There are 14 residues in the CDR3. The V end was cut by 1 base, the J end by 8 bases, with 11 bases between. CDR3 sequence (DNA): TGTGCCAGCAGCCAAGCCGGAGGTGGCGAAAAACTGTTTTTT. This translates into CASSQAGGGEKLFF.

Points on this clonotype: At one of its ends the junction is not consistent with the germline gene, which may arise from a read error. The chain joins TRBV20-1 to TRBJ2-7, with 11 nucleotides matching TRBD2. Germline V gives CDR1 DFQATT, CDR2 SNEGSKA (reference sequence). CDR3 length: 16 amino acids. This CDR3 reads CSGGLAGGTFSYKQYF. The CDR3 DNA reads as TGCAGTGGGGGGCTAGCGGGAGGCACATTCTCCTACAAGCAGTACTTC.

This clonotype has a count of ten or more. The chain links TRBV9 to TRBJ2-5; 7 bases are shared with TRBD1. CDR1 and CDR2 from the germline V gene are SGDLS and YYNGEE. Unmatched junction bases numbered 4, after V lost 5 bases and J lost 0 bases. This CDR3 contains 14 residues. The CDR3 is CASRIQGYQETQYF. DNA of the CDR3: TGTGCCAGCAGAATACAGGGGTACCAAGAGACCCAGTACTTC.

This clonotype was observed a few times. The rearrangement joins TRBV20-1 to TRBJ2-7; a possible D gene is TRBD1 (5 bases). V was clipped by 3 bases and J by 2 bases, with 17 bases between them. The germline V gene encodes CDR1 DFQATT and CDR2 SNEGSKA (reference sequence). The CDR3 totals 15 residues. The CDR3 protein is CSASPRIDSAYEQYF. In nucleotides, the CDR3 is TGCAGTGCTAGCCCCAGAATCGACAGCGCCTACGAGCAGTACTTC.

Many counts were recorded for this clonotype. The V gene is TRBV11-2, the J gene TRBJ2-5; 9 bases align to TRBD1. The CDR3 spans 14 residues. The V segment lost 5 bases and the J segment 2 bases; nucleotides outside the gene matches: 3. Germline loops: CDR1 SGHAT, CDR2 FQNNGV. CDR3 DNA sequence: TGTGCCAGCAGCCGAGACAGGGGGCAAGAGACCCAGTACTTC. Encoded protein: CASSRDRGQETQYF.

This chain joins TRBV11-1 and TRBJ2-3; TRBD2 might be the D (7 bases). The CDR3 has 13 residues. The V end lost 5 bases, the J end lost 8 bases, and 14 bases lay between the germline ends. CDR1 SGHAT and CDR2 FQDESV come from the germline V gene (reference sequence). The chain's CDR3 is CASSGRGSGTQYF. For the CDR3, the DNA is TGTGCCAGCAGCGGGAGGGGGTCTGGTACGCAGTATTTT.

Ten or more counts support this clonotype. The V call is TRBV7-9, the J call TRBJ1-4; 10 bases are a match to TRBD1. The germline V gene encodes CDR1 SEHNR and CDR2 FQNEAQ (reference sequence). The CDR3 sequence is 15 residues long. Trimming took 3 bases from V and 8 from J; bases not matched to a gene: 6. The CDR3 coding sequence is TGTGCCAGCAGCTTCAGACAGGGGGCGCGAGAAAAACTGTTTTTT. Translation gives CASSFRQGAREKLFF.

The J gene is TRBJ2-5, the V gene TRBV7-9, with D possibly matching TRBD1 (6 bases). CDR1 SEHNR and CDR2 FQNEAQ come from the germline V gene (reference sequence). V lost 5 bases to trimming and J lost 5 bases, with 21 bases between them. The CDR3 is 16 amino acids. In nucleotides, the CDR3 is TGTGCCAGCAGCCGAACGGGACACGATCGTCTGGAGACCCAGTACTTC. Residues: CASSRTGHDRLETQYF.

There are many counts of this clonotype. The rearrangement joins TRBV10-3 to TRBJ2-7, with TRBD1 identical over 11 bases. The J segment lost 3 bases and the V segment lost 3 bases, leaving 7 bases of the junction unmatched. This CDR3 has 16 residues. CDR1 is ENHRY, CDR2 SYGVKD, per germline. The CDR3 region is CAISDPGTGGFYEQYF. In DNA, the CDR3 is TGTGCCATCAGTGATCCCGGGACAGGGGGATTCTACGAGCAGTACTTC.

The rearrangement uses TRBV27 and TRBJ1-1; D may be TRBD1 (5 bases). CDR1 MNHEY and CDR2 SMNVEV come from the germline V gene (reference sequence). The CDR3 loop spans 13 amino acids. The V end lost 8 bases, the J end lost 1 base, and 11 bases lay between the germline ends. The CDR3, as DNA: TGTGCCAGCGTGGGGACCTGGAACACTGAAGCTTTCTTT. Protein: CASVGTWNTEAFF.

This clonotype has a count of ten or more. The genes are TRBV13 and TRBJ2-7; 8 bases align to TRBD2. Germline V CDR1 and CDR2: PRHDT, FYEKMQ (reference sequence). This CDR3 has 11 residues. V lost 9 bases and J lost 6; bases outside the gene matches: 4. The chain's CDR3 is CASSGGVEQYF. CDR3 DNA sequence: TGTGCCAGTTCCGGGGGGGTCGAGCAGTACTTC.

Here the CDR3 DNA reads TGCAGTGCCACTCCGTCCATACGTGGCTACGAGCAGTACTTC. Amino acid sequence: CSATPSIRGYEQYF. The gene calls are TRBV20-1 and TRBJ2-7, with unresolved D. CDR1 and CDR2 (germline): DFQATT, SNEGSKA (reference sequence). There are 14 residues in the CDR3. Between the trimmed V and J ends, which lost 6 bases and 3 bases, there was a span of 18 bases.

The V and J genes are TRBV29-1 and TRBJ2-3; D unresolved. This CDR3 is 11 amino acids long. Germline V gene sequence: CDR1 SQVTM, CDR2 ANQGSEA. Trimming removed 5 bases at V and 6 bases at J, with 9 bases between. This chain's CDR3 is CSVPLPDTQYF. The CDR3 DNA reads as TGCAGCGTTCCCCTCCCCGATACGCAGTATTTT.

The gene calls are TRBV19 and TRBJ1-5; D may be TRBD1 (5 bases). The CDR3 runs 13 residues. CDR1 and CDR2 from the germline V gene are LNHDA and SQIVND (reference sequence). V was trimmed by 6 bases and J by 9 bases, leaving 15 bases between them. This chain's CDR3 is CASSLGVHRPQHF. CDR3 DNA sequence: TGTGCCAGTAGCTTGGGGGTACATCGGCCCCAGCATTTT.

The chain couples TRBV12-3 or TRBV12-4 to TRBJ2-1; 8 nucleotides line up with TRBD1. The junction had 8 bases not matched to a gene; V was cut back by 10 bases and J by 0 bases. CDR3 length equals 15 residues. CDR3 loop: CAITTGDSSYNEQFF. The DNA for the CDR3 is TGTGCCATTACGACAGGGGATAGCTCCTACAATGAGCAGTTCTTC.

In its sample, this clonotype was seen a few times. This rearrangement joins TRBV6-6 to TRBJ1-2; D ambiguous. CDR1 and CDR2 (germline): MNHNY, SVGAGI (reference sequence). CDR3 length: 13 residues. Trimming cost V 0 bases and J 4 bases, with 6 bases left between them. CDR3 amino acids: CASSYSRSYGYTF. The CDR3 nucleotides read TGTGCCAGCAGTTACTCCAGATCCTATGGCTACACCTTC.

The sample holds many counts of this clonotype. The chain has TRBV6-2 or TRBV6-3 and TRBJ2-1; TRBD2 might be the D (5 bases). This CDR3 is built from 15 residues. Deletions cut 0 bases from V and 6 bases from J, with 12 bases between. The germline V gene has CDR1 MNHEY and CDR2 SVGEGT. The CDR3 sequence: CASSYSRGPGNEQFF. The CDR3 nucleotides read TGTGCCAGCAGTTACTCGAGAGGGCCGGGCAATGAGCAGTTCTTC.

The rearrangement joins TRBV2 to TRBJ1-3, with D hard to call. The germline V and J ends were trimmed by 2 bases and 1 base, with 6 bases remaining between them. This CDR3 has 14 amino acids. Germline V lookup: CDR1 SNHLY, CDR2 FYNNEI. The CDR3 loop reads CASSEKVSGNTIYF. The CDR3 DNA sequence: TGTGCCAGCAGTGAAAAGGTTTCTGGAAACACCATATATTTT.

This clonotype was detected ten times or more. The chain recombines TRBV30 with TRBJ2-1; the D is unclear. Germline-derived CDR1 and CDR2 are GTSNPN and SVGIG (reference sequence). The V end lost 0 bases, the J end lost 6 bases, and 9 bases lay between the germline ends. This CDR3 has 13 amino acids. CDR3 DNA sequence: TGTGCCTGGAGTGTACGGGCGGTCAATGAGCAGTTCTTC. Its translation is CAWSVRAVNEQFF.

The chain recombines TRBV6-1 with TRBJ1-4; TRBD1 aligns across 10 bases. Germline loops: CDR1 MNHNS, CDR2 SASEGT. The V segment lost 5 bases and the J segment 0 bases; nucleotides outside the gene matches: 3. There are 16 residues in the CDR3. The CDR3 reads CASSRGTGATNEKLFF. DNA of the CDR3: TGTGCCAGCAGTCGAGGGACAGGGGCAACTAATGAAAAACTGTTTTTT.

This clonotype was seen repeatedly, ten times or more. The gene calls are TRBV12-3 or TRBV12-4 and TRBJ2-7; unclear D gene. CDR3 length equals 12 residues. V lost 4 bases and J lost 0, with 4 bases in between. This CDR3 reads CASSWSSYEQYF. As DNA, the CDR3 is TGTGCCAGCAGTTGGAGCTCCTACGAGCAGTACTTC.